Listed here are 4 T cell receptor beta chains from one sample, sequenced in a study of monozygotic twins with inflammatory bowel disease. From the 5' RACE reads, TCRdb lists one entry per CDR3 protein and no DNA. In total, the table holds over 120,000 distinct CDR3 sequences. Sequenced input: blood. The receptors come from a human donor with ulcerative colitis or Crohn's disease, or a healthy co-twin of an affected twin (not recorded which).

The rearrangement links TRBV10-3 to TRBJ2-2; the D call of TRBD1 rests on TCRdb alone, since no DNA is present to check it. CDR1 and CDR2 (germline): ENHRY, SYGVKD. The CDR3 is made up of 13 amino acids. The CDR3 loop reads CPIMPGDPGELFF.

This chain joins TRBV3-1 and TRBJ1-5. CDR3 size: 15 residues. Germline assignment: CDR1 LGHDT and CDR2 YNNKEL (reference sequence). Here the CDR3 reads CASSQDIGGSQPQHF.

This chain's CDR3 is CAWSVGLAAYEQYF. This chain uses TRBV30 with TRBJ2-7; TCRdb gives TRBD2 as the D gene, but with no DNA this cannot be confirmed. Germline V CDR1 and CDR2: GTSNPN, SVGIG (reference sequence). The CDR3 is 14 amino acids.

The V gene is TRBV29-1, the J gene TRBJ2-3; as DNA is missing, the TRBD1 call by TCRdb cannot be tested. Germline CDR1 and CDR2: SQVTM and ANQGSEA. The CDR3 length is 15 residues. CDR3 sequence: CSVDPQQGAGDTQYF.